This T cell receptor beta chain derives from a study of blood T cell repertoires in COVID-19. About the research overall: Sites across the United States, Italy and Spain contributed samples from acute and convalescent COVID-19. In each case, the material was cDNA or gDNA derived from T cells, B-cell-depleted T cells, or PBMCs.

In the original analysis: Reference gene primers were amplified, and this amplification served to estimate nucleated cell counts. The repertoire was sequenced with immunoSEQ multiplex PCR; TCRdb's copy has only in-frame clones and lacks some. The V and J calls and the clone size are those of that table, but D and trimming were determined from the DNA. The sample holds around 300,000 clones; approximately 91% are singletons and the top ten take 2.2%. Seattle's enrolled individuals joined amid active infection and were then monitored longitudinally. Germline CDR1 SEHNR, CDR2 FQNEAQ (reference sequence). V trimming: 3 bases; J trimming: 8 bases; junction bases outside the gene matches: 7. This CDR3 contains 14 residues.

The sample was peripheral blood. The receptor was isolated from a woman aged 25 to 39 with COVID-19, enrolled during active disease. The chain uses TRBV7-9 and TRBJ1-2, with 9 bases that match TRBD1. This chain's CDR3 is CASSLEDRGRGYTF. The CDR3, as DNA: TGTGCCAGCAGCTTGGAGGACAGGGGAAGGGGCTACACCTTC.